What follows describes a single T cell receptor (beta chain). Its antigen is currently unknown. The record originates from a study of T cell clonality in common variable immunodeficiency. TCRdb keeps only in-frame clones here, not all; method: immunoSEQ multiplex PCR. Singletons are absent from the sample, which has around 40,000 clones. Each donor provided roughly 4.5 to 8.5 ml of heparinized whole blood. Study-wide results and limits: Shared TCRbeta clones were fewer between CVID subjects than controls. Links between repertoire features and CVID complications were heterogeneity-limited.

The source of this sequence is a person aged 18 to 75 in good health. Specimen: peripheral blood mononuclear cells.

This chain's CDR3 is CASSSTGATSGRRGFQETQYF. The covered CDR3 bases are TGTGCCAGCAGCTCAACGGGCGCGACTAGCGGGAGGAGGGGGTTCCAAGAGACC. V and J are TRBV7-1 and TRBJ2-5; TRBD2 agrees at 13 bases. Read sequence stops 3 residues before the CDR3 end, and the germline J gene provides the missing end. TRBV7-1 is an ORF; its function is uncertain. The trim removed 2 bases at V and 1 base at J, leaving 16 bases unmatched. This CDR3 has 21 amino acids.